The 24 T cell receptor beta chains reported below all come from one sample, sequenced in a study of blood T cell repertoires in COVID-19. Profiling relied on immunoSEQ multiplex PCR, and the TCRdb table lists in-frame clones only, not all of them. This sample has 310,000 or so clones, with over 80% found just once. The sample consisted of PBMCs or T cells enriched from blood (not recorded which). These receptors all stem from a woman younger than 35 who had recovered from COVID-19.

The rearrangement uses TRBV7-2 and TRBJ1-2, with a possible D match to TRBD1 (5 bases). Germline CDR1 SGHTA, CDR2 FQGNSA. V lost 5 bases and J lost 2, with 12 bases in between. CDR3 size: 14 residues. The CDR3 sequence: CASSVGQGNYGYTF. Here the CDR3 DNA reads TGTGCCAGCAGCGTCGGGCAGGGAAACTATGGCTACACCTTC.

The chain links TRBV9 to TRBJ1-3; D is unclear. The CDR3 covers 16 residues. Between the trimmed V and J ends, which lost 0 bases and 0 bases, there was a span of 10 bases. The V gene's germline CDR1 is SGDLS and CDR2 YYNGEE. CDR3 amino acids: CASSVDSKYSGNTIYF. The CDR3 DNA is TGTGCCAGCAGCGTAGACAGCAAGTACTCTGGAAACACCATATATTTT. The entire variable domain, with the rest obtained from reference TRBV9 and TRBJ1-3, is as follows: DSGVTQTPKHLITATGQRVTLRCSPRSGDLSVYWYQQSLDQGLQFLIQYYNGEERAKGNILERFSAQQFPDLHSELNLSSLELGDSALYFCASSVDSKYSGNTIYFGEGSWLTVV.

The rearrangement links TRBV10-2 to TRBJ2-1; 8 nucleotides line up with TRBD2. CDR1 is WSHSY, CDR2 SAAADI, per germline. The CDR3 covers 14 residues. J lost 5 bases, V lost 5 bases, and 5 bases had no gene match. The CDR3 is CASSRLAIDNEQFF. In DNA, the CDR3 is TGCGCCAGCAGTAGACTAGCGATAGACAATGAGCAGTTCTTC.

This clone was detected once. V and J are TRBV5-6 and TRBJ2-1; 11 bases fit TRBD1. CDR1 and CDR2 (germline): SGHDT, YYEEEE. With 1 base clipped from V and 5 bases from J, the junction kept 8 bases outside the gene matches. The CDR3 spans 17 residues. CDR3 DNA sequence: TGTGCCAGCAGCTTGCCGTGGGGGACAGGGGGTGACAATGAGCAGTTCTTC. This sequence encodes CASSLPWGTGGDNEQFF.

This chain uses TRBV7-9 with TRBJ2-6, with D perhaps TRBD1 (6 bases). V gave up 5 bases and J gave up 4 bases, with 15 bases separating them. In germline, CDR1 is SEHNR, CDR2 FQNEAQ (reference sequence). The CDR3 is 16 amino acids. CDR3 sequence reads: CASSDVGGWGANVLTF. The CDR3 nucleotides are TGTGCCAGCAGCGACGTTGGGGGCTGGGGGGCCAACGTCCTGACTTTC.

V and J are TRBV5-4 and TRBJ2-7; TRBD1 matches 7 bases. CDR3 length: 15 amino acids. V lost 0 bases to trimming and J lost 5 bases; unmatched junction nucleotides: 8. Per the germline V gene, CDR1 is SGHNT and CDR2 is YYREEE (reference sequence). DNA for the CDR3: TGTGCCAGCAGCTTGGGAGGGACAGTACTCAACGAGCAGTACTTC. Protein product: CASSLGGTVLNEQYF.

Here the CDR3 DNA reads TGTGCCAGCAGTGCCGGAGCTGAAGCTTTCTTT. It is translated as CASSAGAEAFF. The rearrangement uses TRBV2 and TRBJ1-1, with no clear D. This CDR3 comprises 11 residues. Germline V gives CDR1 SNHLY, CDR2 FYNNEI. V was shortened by 4 bases and J by 6 bases, with 6 bases between the two germline ends.

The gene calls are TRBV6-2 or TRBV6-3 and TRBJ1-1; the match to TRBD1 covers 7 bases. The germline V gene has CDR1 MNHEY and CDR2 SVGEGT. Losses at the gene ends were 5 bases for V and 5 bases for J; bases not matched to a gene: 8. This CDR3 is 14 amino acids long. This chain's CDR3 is CASSVTGFGTEAFF. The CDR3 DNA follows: TGTGCCAGCAGTGTGACAGGGTTTGGTACTGAAGCTTTCTTT.

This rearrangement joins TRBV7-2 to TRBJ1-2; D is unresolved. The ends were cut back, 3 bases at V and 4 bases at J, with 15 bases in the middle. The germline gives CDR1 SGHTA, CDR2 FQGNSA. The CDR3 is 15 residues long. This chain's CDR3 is CASSFGPSEGYGYTF. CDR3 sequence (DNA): TGTGCCAGCAGCTTTGGGCCCTCTGAGGGCTATGGCTACACCTTC.

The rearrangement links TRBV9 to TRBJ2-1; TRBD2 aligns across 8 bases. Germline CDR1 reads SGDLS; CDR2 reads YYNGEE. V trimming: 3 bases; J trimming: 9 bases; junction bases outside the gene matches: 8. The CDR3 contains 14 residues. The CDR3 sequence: CASSATPRGGEQFF. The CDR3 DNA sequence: TGTGCCAGCAGCGCCACCCCCCGGGGGGGTGAGCAGTTCTTC.

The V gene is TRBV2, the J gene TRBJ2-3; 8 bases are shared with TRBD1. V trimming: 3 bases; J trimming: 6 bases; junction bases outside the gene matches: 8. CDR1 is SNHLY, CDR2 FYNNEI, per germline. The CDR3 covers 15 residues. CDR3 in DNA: TGTGCCAGCAGTGATACCACAGGGGGTAGGGATACGCAGTATTTT. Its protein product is CASSDTTGGRDTQYF. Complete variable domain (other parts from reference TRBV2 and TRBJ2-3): EPEVTQTPSHQVTQMGQEVILRCVPISNHLYFYWYRQILGQKVEFLVSFYNNEISEKSEIFDDQFSVERPDGSNFTLKIRSTKLEDSAMYFCASSDTTGGRDTQYFGPGTRLTVL.

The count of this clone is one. The CDR3 protein is CASSFALGGLYEQYF. CDR3 nucleotides: TGTGCCAGCAGTTTCGCCCTGGGGGGACTGTACGAGCAGTACTTC. The chain has TRBV28 and TRBJ2-7, with D perhaps TRBD2 (6 bases). Germline V lookup: CDR1 MDHEN, CDR2 SYDVKM. Trimming removed 3 bases at V and 4 bases at J, with 16 bases between. The CDR3 covers 15 residues.

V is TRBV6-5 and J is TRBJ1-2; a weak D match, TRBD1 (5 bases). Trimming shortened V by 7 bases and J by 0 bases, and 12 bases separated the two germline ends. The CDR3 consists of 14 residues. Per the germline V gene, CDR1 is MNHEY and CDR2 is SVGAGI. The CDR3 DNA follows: TGTGCCAGCAAGGAGGGGCCGGCTAACTATGGCTACACCTTC. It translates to CASKEGPANYGYTF.

The CDR3 loop reads CASSNSRPGLMGYGYTF. DNA of the CDR3: TGTGCCAGCAGCAATAGTCGTCCTGGACTAATGGGCTATGGCTACACCTTC. The rearrangement uses TRBV21-1 and TRBJ1-2. TRBV21-1 corresponds to a pseudogene. The CDR3 has 17 amino acids.

CDR3 sequence (DNA): TGTGCCAGCAGTTTTACCCGACAGAACACTGAAGCTTTCTTT. This encodes CASSFTRQNTEAFF. The V gene is TRBV6-2 or TRBV6-3, the J gene TRBJ1-1; D is unresolved. Trimming shortened V by 4 bases and J by 1 base, and 10 bases separated the two germline ends. This CDR3 spans 14 amino acids. Germline values: CDR1 MNHEY, CDR2 SVGEGT.

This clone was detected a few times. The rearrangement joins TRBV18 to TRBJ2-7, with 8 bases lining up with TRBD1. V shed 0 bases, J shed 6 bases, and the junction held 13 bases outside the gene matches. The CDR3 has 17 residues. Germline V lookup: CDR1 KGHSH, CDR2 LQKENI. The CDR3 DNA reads TGTGCCAGCTCACCACCAATCGTAGGACAGGGTACTTTCGAGCAGTACTTC. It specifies CASSPPIVGQGTFEQYF.

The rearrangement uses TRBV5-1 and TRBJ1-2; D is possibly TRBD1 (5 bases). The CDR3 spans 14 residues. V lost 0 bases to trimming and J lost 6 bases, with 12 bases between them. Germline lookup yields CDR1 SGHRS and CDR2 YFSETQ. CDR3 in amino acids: CASSLGTTENGYTF. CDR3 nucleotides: TGCGCCAGCAGCTTGGGGACGACAGAAAATGGCTACACCTTC. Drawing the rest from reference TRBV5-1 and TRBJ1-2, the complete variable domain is KAGVTQTPRYLIKTRGQQVTLSCSPISGHRSVSWYQQTPGQGLQFLFEYFSETQRNKGNFPGRFSGRQFSNSRSEMNVSTLELGDSALYLCASSLGTTENGYTFGSGTRLTVV.

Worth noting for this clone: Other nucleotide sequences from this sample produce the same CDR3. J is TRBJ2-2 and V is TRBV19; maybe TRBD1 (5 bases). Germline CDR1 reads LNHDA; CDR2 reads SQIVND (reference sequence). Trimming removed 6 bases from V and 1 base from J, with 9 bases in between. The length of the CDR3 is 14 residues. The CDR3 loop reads CASSPTVNTGELFF. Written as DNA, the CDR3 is TGTGCCAGTAGCCCGACAGTGAACACCGGGGAGCTGTTTTTT.

The chain's CDR3 is CASSLGSGRAFF. The CDR3 DNA reads TGTGCCAGCAGTTTAGGGTCGGGGAGGGCTTTCTTT. The chain combines TRBV28 with TRBJ1-1; D is uncertain. The germline V gene has CDR1 MDHEN and CDR2 SYDVKM. Trimming removed 2 bases at V and 11 bases at J, with 12 bases between. The CDR3 runs 12 residues.

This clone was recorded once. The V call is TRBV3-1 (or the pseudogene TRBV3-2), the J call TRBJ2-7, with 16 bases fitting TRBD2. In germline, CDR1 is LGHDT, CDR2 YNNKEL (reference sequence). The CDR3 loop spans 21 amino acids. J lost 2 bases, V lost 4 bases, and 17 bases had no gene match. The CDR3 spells CASSPRPAPGTSGRVTYEQYF. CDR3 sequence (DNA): TGTGCCAGCAGCCCCAGGCCTGCACCCGGGACTAGCGGGAGGGTGACCTACGAGCAGTACTTC.

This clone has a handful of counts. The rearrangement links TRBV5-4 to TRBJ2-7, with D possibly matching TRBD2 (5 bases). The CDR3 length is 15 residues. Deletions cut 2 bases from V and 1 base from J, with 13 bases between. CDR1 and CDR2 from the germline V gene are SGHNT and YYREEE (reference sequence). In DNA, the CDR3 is TGTGCCAGCAGCTTATCTCGAGCGGATTCCTACGAGCAGTACTTC. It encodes CASSLSRADSYEQYF.

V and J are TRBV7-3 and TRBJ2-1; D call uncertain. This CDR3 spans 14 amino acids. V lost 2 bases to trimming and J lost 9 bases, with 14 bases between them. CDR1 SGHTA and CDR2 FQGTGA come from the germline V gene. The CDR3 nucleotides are TGTGCCAGCAGCTTATATCCCAACTATGGTGAGCAGTTCTTC. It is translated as CASSLYPNYGEQFF. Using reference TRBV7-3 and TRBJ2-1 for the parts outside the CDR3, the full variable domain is GAGVSQTPSNKVTEKGKYVELRCDPISGHTALYWYRQSLGQGPEFLIYFQGTGAADDSGLPNDRFFAVRPEGSVSTLKIQRTERGDSAVYLCASSLYPNYGEQFFGPGTRLTVL.

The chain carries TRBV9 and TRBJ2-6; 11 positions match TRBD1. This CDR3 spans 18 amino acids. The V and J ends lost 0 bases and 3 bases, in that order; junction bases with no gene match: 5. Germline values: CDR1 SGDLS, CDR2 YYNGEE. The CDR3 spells CASSVGGQGARGANVLTF. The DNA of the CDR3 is TGTGCCAGCAGCGTAGGAGGACAGGGGGCGCGTGGGGCCAACGTCCTGACTTTC.

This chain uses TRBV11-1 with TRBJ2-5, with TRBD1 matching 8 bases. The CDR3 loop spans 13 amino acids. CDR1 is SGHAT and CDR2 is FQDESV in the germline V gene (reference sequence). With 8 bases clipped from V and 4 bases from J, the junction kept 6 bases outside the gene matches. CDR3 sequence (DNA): TGTGCCAGCGGGCGTGACAGGGGAGAGACCCAGTACTTC. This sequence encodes CASGRDRGETQYF. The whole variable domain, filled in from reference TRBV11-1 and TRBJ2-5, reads EAEVAQSPRYKITEKSQAVAFWCDPISGHATLYWYRQILGQGPELLVQFQDESVVDDSQLPKDRFSAERLKGVDSTLKIQPAELGDSAMYLCASGRDRGETQYFGPGTRLLVL.